This TCR beta chain was obtained from a study of T-cell reconstitution after alpha-beta-depleted transplantation in children. General study findings and limits: Among T cells one year after transplant, newly produced cells accounted for most counts and diversity. Reportedly, roughly two months post-transplant, alpha-beta T cells arose from several hundred expanded graft clones. Recipient T cells and thymic progenitors that survived gave rise to the high TCRbeta diversity observed at day 60 in some patients.

Germline trimming cut 1 base from V and 5 bases from J; bases unmatched to any gene: 2. Germline assignment: CDR1 SGHVS and CDR2 FQNEAQ. CDR3 length: 14 amino acids. This clonotype was seen ten or more times. Antigen: not known. Unique molecular identifiers were incorporated during preparation of the TCRbeta library. One entry per CDR3 protein results from TCRdb running MiXCR on the PCR reads. The table has around 120,000 distinct CDR3 sequences, 23% seen once; the top ten hold roughly 10%. This chain uses TRBV7-8 with TRBJ1-1, with TRBD1 matching over 9 bases. Specimen: PBMCs, mostly from graft donor cells, collected 180 days after TCRalphabeta/CD19-depleted stem cell transplant. The receptor's source is a male patient aged 2 to 10 who had a stem cell transplant for chronic granulomatous disease, so the T cells may come from the graft donor. CDR3 in amino acids: CASSLGDRVTEAFF. The CDR3, as DNA: TGTGCCAGCAGCTTAGGGGACAGGGTAACTGAAGCTTTCTTT. Drawing the rest from reference TRBV7-8 and TRBJ1-1, the complete variable domain is GAGVSQSPRYKVAKRGQDVALRCDPISGHVSLFWYQQALGQGPEFLTYFQNEAQLDKSGLPSDRFFAERPEGSVSTLKIQRTQQEDSAVYLCASSLGDRVTEAFFGQGTRLTVV.